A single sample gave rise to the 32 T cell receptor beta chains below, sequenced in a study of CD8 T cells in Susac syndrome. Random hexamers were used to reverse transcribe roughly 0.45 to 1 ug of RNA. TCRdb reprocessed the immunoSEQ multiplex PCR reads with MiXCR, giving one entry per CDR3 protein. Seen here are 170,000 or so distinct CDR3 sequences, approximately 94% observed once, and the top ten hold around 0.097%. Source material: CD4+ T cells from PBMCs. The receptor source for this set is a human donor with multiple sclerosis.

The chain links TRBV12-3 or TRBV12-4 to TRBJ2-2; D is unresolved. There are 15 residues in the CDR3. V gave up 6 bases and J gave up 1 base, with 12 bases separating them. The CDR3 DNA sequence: TGTGCCAGCAGCTCACTCCTTAAGAACACCGGGGAGCTGTTTTTT. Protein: CASSSLLKNTGELFF.

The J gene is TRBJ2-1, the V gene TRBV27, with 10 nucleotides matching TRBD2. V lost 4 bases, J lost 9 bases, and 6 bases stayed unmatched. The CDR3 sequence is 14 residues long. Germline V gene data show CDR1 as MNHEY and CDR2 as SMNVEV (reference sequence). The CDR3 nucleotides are TGTGCCAGCAGTTATGTTAGCGGGAGGTTTGAGCAGTTCTTC. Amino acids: CASSYVSGRFEQFF.

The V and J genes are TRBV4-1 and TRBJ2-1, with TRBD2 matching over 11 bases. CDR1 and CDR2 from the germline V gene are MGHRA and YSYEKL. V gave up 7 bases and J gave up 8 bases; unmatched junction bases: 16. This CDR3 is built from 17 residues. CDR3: CASKQGYSGGARDEQFF. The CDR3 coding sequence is TGCGCCAGCAAACAAGGTTATAGCGGGGGGGCTAGGGATGAGCAGTTCTTC.

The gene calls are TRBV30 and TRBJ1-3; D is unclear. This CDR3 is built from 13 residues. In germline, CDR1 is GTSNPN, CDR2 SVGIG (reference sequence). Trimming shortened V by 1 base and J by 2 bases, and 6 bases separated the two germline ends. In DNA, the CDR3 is TGTGCCTGGAGTGGGATACCTGGAAACACCATATATTTT. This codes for CAWSGIPGNTIYF. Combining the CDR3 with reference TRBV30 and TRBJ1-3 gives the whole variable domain SQTIHQWPATLVQPVGSPLSLECTVEGTSNPNLYWYRQAAGRGLQLLFYSVGIGQISSEVPQNLSASRPQDRQFILSSKKLLLSDSGFYLCAWSGIPGNTIYFGEGSWLTVV.

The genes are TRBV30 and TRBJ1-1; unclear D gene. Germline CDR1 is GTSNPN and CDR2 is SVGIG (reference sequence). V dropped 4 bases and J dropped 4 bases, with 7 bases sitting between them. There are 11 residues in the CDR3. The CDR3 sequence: CAWTVFTEAFF. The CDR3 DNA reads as TGTGCCTGGACCGTTTTCACTGAAGCTTTCTTT.

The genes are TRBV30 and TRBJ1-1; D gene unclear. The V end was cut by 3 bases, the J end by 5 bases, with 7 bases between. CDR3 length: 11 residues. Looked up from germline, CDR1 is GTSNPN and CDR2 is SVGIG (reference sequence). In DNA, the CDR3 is TGTGCCTGGAGGGCGGGAACTGAAGCTTTCTTT. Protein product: CAWRAGTEAFF.

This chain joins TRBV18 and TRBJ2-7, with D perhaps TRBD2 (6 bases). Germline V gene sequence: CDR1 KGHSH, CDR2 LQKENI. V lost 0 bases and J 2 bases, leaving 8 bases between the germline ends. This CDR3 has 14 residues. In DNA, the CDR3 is TGTGCCAGCTCACCACCGGCGGGGACCTACGAGCAGTACTTC. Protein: CASSPPAGTYEQYF. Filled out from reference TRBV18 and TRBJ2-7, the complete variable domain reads NAGVMQNPRHLVRRRGQEARLRCSPMKGHSHVYWYRQLPEEGLKFMVYLQKENIIDESGMPKERFSAEFPKEGPSILRIQQVVRGDSAAYFCASSPPAGTYEQYFGPGTRLTVT.

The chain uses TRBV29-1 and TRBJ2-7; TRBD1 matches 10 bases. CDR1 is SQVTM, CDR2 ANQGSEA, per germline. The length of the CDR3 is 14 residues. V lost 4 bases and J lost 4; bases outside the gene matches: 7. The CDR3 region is CSVAPGTGDYEQYF. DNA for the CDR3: TGCAGCGTTGCCCCCGGGACAGGGGATTACGAGCAGTACTTC.

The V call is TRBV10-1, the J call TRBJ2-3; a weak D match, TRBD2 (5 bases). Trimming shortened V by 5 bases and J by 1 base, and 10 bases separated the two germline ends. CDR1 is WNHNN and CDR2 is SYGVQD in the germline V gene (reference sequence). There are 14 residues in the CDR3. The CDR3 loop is CASSPAEGTDTQYF. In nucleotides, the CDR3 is TGCGCCAGCAGTCCTGCGGAGGGCACAGATACGCAGTATTTT.

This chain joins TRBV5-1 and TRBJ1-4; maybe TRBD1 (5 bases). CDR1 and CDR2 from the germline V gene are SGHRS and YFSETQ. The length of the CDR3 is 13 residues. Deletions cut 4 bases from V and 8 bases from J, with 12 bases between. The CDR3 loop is CASSIGTQEKLFF. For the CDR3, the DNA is TGCGCCAGCAGCATCGGGACCCAAGAAAAACTGTTTTTT.

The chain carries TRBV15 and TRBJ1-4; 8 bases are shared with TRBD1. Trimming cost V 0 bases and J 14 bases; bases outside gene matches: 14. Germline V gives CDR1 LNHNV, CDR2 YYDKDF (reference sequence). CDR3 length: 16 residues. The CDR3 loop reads CATSRERTGRFGRLFF. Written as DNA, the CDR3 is TGTGCCACCAGCAGAGAAAGGACAGGGCGTTTTGGACGGCTGTTTTTT.

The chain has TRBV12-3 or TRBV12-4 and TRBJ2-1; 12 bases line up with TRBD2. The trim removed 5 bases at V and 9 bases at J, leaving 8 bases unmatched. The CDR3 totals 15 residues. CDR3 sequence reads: CASSRSSGGAGEQFF. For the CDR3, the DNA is TGTGCCAGCAGTCGCTCTAGCGGGGGGGCCGGTGAGCAGTTCTTC.

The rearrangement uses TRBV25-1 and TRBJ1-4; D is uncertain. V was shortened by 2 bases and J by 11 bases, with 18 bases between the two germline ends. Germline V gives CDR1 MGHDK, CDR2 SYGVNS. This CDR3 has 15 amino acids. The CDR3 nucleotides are TGTGCCAGCAGTGAACTAGATTCGAGAGGATTCAAACTGTTTTTT. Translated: CASSELDSRGFKLFF. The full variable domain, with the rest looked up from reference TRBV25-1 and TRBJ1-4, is EADIYQTPRYLVIGTGKKITLECSQTMGHDKMYWYQQDPGMELHLIHYSYGVNSTEKGDLSSESTVSRIRTEHFPLTLESARPSHTSQYLCASSELDSRGFKLFFGSGTQLSVL.

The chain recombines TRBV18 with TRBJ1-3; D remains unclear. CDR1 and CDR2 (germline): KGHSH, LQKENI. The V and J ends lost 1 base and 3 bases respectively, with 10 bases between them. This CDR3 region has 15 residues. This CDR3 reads CASSPRTPYGNTIYF. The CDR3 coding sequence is TGTGCCAGCTCACCACGAACACCTTATGGAAACACCATATATTTT.

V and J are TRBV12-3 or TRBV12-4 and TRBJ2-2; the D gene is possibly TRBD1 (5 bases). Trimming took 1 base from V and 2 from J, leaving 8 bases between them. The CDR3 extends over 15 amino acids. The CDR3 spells CASSLGQINTGELFF. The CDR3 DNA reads TGTGCCAGCAGTTTAGGACAGATTAACACCGGGGAGCTGTTTTTT.

CDR3 residues: CSVEEALETQYF. The CDR3 region has the DNA TGCAGCGTTGAGGAAGCCTTAGAGACCCAGTACTTC. This chain links TRBV29-1 with TRBJ2-5; D is ambiguous. The germline V gene encodes CDR1 SQVTM and CDR2 ANQGSEA. The V and J ends lost 3 bases and 4 bases respectively, with 9 bases between them. The CDR3 runs 12 residues.

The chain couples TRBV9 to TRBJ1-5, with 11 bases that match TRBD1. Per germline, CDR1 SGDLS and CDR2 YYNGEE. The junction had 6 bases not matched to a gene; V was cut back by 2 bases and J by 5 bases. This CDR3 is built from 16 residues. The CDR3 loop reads CASSVGTGGFDQPQHF. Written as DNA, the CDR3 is TGTGCCAGCAGCGTGGGGACAGGGGGTTTCGATCAGCCCCAGCATTTT.

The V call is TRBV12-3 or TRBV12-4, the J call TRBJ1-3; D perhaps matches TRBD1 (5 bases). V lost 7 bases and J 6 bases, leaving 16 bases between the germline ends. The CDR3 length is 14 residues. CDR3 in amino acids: CASTREGSQNTIYF. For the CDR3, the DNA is TGTGCCAGCACCCGGGAGGGGTCGCAAAACACCATATATTTT.

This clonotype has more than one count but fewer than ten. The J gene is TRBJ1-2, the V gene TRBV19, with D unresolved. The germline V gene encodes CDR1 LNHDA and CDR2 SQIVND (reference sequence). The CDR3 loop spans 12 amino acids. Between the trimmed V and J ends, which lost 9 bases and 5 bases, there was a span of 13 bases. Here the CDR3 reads CASSPGPYGYTF. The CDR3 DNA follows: TGTGCCAGCAGCCCCGGGCCATATGGCTACACCTTC.

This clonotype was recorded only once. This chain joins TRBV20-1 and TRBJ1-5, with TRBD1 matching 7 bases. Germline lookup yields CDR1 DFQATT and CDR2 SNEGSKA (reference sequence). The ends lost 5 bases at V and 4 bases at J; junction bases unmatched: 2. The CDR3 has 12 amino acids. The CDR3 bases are TGCAGTGCTCAGACAGGGAATCAGCCCCAGCATTTT. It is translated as CSAQTGNQPQHF.

CDR3: CASSLRFDSTEAFF. CDR3 bases: TGTGCCAGCAGCCTAAGATTCGACAGCACTGAAGCTTTCTTT. J is TRBJ1-1 and V is TRBV14, with a tentative D call TRBD1 (5 bases). Germline CDR1 reads SGHDN; CDR2 reads FVKESK. Trimming took 4 bases from V and 4 from J, leaving 13 bases between them. The CDR3 consists of 14 residues.

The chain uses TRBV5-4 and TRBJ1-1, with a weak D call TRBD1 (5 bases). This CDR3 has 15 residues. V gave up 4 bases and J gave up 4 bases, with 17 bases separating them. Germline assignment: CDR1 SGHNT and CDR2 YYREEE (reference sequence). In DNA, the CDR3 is TGTGCCAGCAGCAACCGGGCAGGGTTGGGCACTGAAGCTTTCTTT. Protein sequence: CASSNRAGLGTEAFF.

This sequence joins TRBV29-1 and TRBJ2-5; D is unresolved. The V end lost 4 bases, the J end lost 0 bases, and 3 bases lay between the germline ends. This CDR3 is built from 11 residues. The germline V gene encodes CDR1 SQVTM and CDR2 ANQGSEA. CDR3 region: CSVAHQETQYF. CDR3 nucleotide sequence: TGCAGCGTTGCACACCAAGAGACCCAGTACTTC.

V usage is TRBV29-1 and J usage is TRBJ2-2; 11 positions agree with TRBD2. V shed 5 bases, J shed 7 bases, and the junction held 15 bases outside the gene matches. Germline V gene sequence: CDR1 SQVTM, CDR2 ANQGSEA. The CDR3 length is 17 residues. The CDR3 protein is CSVLPTSGGLGFGELFF. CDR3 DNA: TGCAGCGTTCTCCCTACTAGCGGGGGTCTCGGGTTCGGGGAGCTGTTTTTT.

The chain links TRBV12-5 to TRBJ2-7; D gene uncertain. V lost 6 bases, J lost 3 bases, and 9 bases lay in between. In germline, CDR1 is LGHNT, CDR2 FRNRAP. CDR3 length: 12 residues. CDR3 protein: CASGLDFYEQYF. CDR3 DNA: TGTGCTAGTGGCCTCGACTTCTACGAGCAGTACTTC.

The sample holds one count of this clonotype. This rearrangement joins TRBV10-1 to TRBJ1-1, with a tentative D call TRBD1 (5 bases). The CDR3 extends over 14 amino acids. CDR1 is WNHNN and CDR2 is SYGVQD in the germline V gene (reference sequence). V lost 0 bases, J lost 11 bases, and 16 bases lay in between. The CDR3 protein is CASSESAWGPGAFF. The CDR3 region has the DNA TGCGCCAGCAGTGAGTCGGCCTGGGGCCCGGGGGCTTTCTTT.

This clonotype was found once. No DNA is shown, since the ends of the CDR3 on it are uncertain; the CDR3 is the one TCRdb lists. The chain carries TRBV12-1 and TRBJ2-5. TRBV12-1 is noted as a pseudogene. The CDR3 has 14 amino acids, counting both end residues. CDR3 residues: CASSFAEGIETQYF.

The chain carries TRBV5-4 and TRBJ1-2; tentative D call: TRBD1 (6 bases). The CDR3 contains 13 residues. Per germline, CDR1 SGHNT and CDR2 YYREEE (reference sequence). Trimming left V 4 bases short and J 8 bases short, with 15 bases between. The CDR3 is CASSPAQGPGYTF. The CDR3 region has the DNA TGTGCCAGCAGCCCCGCCCAGGGGCCGGGCTACACCTTC.

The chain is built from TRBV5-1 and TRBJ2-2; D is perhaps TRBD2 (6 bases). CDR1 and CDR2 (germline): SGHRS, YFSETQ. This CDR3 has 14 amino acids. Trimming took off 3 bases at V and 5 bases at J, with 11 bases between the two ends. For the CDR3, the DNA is TGCGCCAGCAGCTGGTACGGACTAACCGGGGAGCTGTTTTTT. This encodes CASSWYGLTGELFF.

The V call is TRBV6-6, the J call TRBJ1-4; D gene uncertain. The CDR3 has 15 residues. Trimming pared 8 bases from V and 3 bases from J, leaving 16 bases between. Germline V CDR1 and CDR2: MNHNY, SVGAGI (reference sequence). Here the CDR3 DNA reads TGTGCCAGCCAGGAACGGAAGAGTGCTAATGAAAAACTGTTTTTT. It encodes CASQERKSANEKLFF.

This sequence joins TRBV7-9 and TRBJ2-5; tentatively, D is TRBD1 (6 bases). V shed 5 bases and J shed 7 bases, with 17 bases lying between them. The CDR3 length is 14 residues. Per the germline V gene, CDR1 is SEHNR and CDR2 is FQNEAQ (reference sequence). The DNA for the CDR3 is TGTGCCAGCAGCCCCCAGACAGGAGGAGGGACCCAGTACTTC. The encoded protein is CASSPQTGGGTQYF.

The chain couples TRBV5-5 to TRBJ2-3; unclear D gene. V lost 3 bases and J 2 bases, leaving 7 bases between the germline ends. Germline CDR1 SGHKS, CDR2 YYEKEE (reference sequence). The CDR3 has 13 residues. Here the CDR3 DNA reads TGTGCCAGCAGCTCCATTAACACAGATACGCAGTATTTT. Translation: CASSSINTDTQYF.